This is a list of T cell receptor beta chains from one sample in a study of blood T cell repertoires in COVID-19. Sequenced by immunoSEQ multiplex PCR; TCRdb stores in-frame clones only, minus some. In the table there are 75,000 to 80,000 clones, under 95% of which are singletons. Sequenced material: peripheral blood. These receptors came from a human donor in a cohort sampled during active COVID-19. The CDR3 runs from the conserved cysteine through the conserved F or W. A D gene is named only where the DNA matches it firmly.

v_call | d_call | cdr3_aa
TRBV4-2 | NA | CASSQEAGGNQPQHF
TRBV5-1 | NA | CASSGVGVEETQYF
TRBV5-1 | TRBD1 | CASSPKTGKEQFF
TRBV7-2 | NA | CASSRRREETQYF
TRBV29-1 | NA | CSVDAVDTQYF
TRBV5-1 | TRBD2 | CASSLVRGASGQETQYF
TRBV5-1 | NA | CASSPGRENTEAFF
TRBV2 | NA | CASTYSQGLRTSQPQHF
TRBV11-2 | NA | CASSFQWGQGRATQYF
TRBV27 | NA | CASSRRPRTNADGYSNQPQHF
TRBV7-3 | TRBD1 | CASIKTGASYEKLFF
TRBV11-2 | NA | CASSSTPSYSPLHF
TRBV7-3 | TRBD1 | CASSPGTDYGYTF
TRBV19 | NA | CASSPGTNYGYTF
TRBV7-9 | NA | CASSFGASQPQHF
TRBV18 | NA | CASSRDLTSTDTQYF
TRBV6-5 | NA | CASSRRREGQPQHF
TRBV27 | NA | CASSLSEAGASYEQYF
TRBV27 | TRBD1 | CASRGTGGSGYTF
TRBV2 | TRBD2 | CASRGEYTGELFF
TRBV6-4 | TRBD1 | CASSKGQGRNEQFF
TRBV4-2 | TRBD2 | CASSQDGGVYEQYF
TRBV5-1 | NA | CASSRTSGSQEQYF
TRBV7-9 | NA | CASSPEVRGSGYTF
TRBV4-2 | NA | CASSHPRLKYTQYF
TRBV5-5 | NA | CASSLGLSSYNEQFF
TRBV5-5 | NA | CASSLGLDGADTQYF
TRBV24-1 | NA | CATSDAGPTGELFF